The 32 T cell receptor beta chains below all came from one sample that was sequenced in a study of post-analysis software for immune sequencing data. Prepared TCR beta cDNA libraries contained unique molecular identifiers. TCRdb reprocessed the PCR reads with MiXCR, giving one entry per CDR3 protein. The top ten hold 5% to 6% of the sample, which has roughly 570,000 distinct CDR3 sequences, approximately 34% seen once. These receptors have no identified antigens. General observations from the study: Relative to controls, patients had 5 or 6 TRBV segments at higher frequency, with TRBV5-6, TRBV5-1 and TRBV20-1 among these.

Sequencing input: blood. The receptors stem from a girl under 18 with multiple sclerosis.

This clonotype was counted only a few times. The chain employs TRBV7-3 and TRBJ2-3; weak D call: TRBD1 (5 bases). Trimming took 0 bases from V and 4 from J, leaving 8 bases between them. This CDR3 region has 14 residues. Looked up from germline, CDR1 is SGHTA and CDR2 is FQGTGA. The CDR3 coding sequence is TGTGCCAGCAGCTTAACCAGGGCTGCAGATACGCAGTATTTT. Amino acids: CASSLTRAADTQYF.

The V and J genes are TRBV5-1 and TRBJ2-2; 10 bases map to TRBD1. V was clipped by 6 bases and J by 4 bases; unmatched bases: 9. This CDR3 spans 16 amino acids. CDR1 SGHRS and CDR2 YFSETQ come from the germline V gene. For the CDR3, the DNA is TGCGCCAGCAACAGGGGGACAGGGGTCATCACCGGGGAGCTGTTTTTT. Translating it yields CASNRGTGVITGELFF.

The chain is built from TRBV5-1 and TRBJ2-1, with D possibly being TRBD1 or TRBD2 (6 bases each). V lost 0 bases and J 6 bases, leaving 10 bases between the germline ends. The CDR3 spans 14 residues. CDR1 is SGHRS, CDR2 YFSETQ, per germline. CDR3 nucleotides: TGCGCCAGCAGCTTGGATCCGGGGGCCAATGAGCAGTTCTTC. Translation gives CASSLDPGANEQFF. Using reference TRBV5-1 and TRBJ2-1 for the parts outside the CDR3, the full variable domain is KAGVTQTPRYLIKTRGQQVTLSCSPISGHRSVSWYQQTPGQGLQFLFEYFSETQRNKGNFPGRFSGRQFSNSRSEMNVSTLELGDSALYLCASSLDPGANEQFFGPGTRLTVL.

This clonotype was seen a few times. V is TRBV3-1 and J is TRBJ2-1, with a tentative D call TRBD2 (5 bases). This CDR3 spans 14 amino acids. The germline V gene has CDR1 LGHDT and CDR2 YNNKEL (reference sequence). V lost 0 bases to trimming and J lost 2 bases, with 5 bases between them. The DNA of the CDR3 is TGTGCCAGCAGCCAAGAAGCGGCCTACAATGAGCAGTTCTTC. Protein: CASSQEAAYNEQFF.

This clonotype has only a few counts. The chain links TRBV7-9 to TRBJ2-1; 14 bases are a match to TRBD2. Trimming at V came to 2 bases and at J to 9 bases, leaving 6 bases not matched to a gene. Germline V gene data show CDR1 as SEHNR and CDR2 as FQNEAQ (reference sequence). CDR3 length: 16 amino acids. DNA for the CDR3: TGTGCCAGCAGCTTACCCGGACTAGCGGGGGGCCTTGAGCAGTTCTTC. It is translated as CASSLPGLAGGLEQFF.

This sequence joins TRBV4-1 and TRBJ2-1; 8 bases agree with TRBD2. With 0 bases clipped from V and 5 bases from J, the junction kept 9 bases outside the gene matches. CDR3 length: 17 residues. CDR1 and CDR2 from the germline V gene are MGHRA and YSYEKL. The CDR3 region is CASSQESVGGGNNEQFF. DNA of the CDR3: TGCGCCAGCAGCCAAGAATCCGTCGGGGGGGGAAACAATGAGCAGTTCTTC.

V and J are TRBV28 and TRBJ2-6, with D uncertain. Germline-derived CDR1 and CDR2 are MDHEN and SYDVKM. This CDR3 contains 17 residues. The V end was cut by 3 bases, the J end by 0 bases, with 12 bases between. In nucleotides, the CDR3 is TGTGCCAGCAGTTTGTGGCAGCCGCCCTCTGGGGCCAACGTCCTGACTTTC. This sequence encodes CASSLWQPPSGANVLTF.

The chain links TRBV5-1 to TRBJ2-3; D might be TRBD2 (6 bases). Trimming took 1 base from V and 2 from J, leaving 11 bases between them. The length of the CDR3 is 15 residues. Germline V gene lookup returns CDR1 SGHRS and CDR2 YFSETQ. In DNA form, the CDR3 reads TGCGCCAGCAGCTTGAACCCGGGACTCACAGATACGCAGTATTTT. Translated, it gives CASSLNPGLTDTQYF.

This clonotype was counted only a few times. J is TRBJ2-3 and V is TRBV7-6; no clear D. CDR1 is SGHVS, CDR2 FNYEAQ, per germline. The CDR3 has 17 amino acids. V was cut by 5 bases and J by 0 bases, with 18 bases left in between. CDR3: CASSHPVGRTSTDTQYF. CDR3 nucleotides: TGTGCCAGCAGCCACCCGGTTGGAAGAACTAGCACAGATACGCAGTATTTT.

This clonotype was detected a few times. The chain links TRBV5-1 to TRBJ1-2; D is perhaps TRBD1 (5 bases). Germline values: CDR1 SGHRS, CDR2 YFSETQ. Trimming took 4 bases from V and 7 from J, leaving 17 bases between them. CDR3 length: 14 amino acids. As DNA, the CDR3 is TGCGCCAGCAGCGTTCGGGACCCCACCACTGGCTACACCTTC. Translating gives CASSVRDPTTGYTF.

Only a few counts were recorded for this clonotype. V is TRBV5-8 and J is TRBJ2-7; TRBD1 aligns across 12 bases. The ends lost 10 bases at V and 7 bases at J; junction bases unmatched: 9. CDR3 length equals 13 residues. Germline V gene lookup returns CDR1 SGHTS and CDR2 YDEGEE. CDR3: CASTGTGGWEQYF. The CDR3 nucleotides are TGTGCCTCAACGGGGACAGGGGGCTGGGAGCAGTACTTC. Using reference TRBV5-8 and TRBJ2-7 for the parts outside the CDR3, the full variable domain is EAGVTQSPTHLIKTRGQQATLRCSPISGHTSVYWYQQALGLGLQFLLWYDEGEERNRGNFPPRFSGRQFPNYSSELNVNALELEDSALYLCASTGTGGWEQYFGPGTRLTVT.

The CDR3 DNA sequence: TGTGCCAGCAGCAACTACGGTGAGCAGTTCTTC. The encoded protein is CASSNYGEQFF. The rearrangement uses TRBV5-5 and TRBJ2-1; no clear D gene. There are 11 residues in the CDR3. Germline V gene data show CDR1 as SGHKS and CDR2 as YYEKEE (reference sequence). V was trimmed by 4 bases and J by 9 bases, leaving 8 bases between them.

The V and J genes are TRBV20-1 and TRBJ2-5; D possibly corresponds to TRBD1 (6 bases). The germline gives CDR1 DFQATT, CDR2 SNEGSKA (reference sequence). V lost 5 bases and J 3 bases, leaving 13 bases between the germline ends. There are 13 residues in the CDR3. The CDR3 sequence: CSALDTGKETQYF. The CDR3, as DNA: TGCAGTGCTCTAGATACAGGGAAAGAGACCCAGTACTTC.

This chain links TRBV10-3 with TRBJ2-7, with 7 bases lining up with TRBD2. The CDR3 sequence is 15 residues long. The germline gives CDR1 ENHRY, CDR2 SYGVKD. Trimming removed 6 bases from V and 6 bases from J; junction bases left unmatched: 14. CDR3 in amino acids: CAISSGDSGDVEQYF. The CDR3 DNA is TGTGCCATCAGCAGCGGGGATTCGGGGGACGTCGAGCAGTACTTC.

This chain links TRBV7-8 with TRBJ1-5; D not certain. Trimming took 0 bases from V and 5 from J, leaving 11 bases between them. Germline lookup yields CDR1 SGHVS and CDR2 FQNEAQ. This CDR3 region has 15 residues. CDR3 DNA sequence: TGTGCCAGCAGCTTAGCCGTGGCGCCTGATCAGCCCCAGCATTTT. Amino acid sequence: CASSLAVAPDQPQHF.

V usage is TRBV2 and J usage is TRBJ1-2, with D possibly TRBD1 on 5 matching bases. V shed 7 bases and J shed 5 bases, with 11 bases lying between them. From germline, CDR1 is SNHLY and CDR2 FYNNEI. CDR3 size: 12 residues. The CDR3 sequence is CASTAWGYGYTF. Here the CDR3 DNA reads TGTGCCAGCACCGCCTGGGGGTATGGCTACACCTTC.

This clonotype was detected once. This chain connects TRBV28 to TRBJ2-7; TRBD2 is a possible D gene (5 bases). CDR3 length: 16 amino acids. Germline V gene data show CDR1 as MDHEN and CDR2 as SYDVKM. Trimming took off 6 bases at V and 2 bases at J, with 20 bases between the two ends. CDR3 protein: CASSLLPRGGAYEQYF. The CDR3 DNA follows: TGTGCCAGCAGCCTTCTTCCTCGGGGTGGGGCCTACGAGCAGTACTTC. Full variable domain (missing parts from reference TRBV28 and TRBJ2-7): DVKVTQSSRYLVKRTGEKVFLECVQDMDHENMFWYRQDPGLGLRLIYFSYDVKMKEKGDIPEGYSVSREKKERFSLILESASTNQTSMYLCASSLLPRGGAYEQYFGPGTRLTVT.

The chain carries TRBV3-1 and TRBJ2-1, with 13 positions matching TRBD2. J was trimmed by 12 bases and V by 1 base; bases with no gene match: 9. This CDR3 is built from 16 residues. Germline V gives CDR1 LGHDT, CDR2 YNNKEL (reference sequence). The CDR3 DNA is TGTGCCAGCAGCCAAGCCCCGGGACTAGCGGGGTTTCGGCAGTTCTTC. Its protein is CASSQAPGLAGFRQFF.

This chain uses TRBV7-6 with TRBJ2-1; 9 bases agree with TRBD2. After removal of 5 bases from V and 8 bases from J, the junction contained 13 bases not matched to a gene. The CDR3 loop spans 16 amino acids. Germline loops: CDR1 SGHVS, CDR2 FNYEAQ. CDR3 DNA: TGTGCCAGCAGCCGTGGGGGCGGGGGGGCCAGCGATGAGCAGTTCTTC. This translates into CASSRGGGGASDEQFF.

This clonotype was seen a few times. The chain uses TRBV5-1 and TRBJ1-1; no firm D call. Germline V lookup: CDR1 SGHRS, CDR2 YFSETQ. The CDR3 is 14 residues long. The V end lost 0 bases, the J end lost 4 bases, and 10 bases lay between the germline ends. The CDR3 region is CASSLGRETTEAFF. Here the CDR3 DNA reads TGCGCCAGCAGCTTGGGGCGGGAAACCACTGAAGCTTTCTTT. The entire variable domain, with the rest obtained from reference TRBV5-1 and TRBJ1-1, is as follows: KAGVTQTPRYLIKTRGQQVTLSCSPISGHRSVSWYQQTPGQGLQFLFEYFSETQRNKGNFPGRFSGRQFSNSRSEMNVSTLELGDSALYLCASSLGRETTEAFFGQGTRLTVV.

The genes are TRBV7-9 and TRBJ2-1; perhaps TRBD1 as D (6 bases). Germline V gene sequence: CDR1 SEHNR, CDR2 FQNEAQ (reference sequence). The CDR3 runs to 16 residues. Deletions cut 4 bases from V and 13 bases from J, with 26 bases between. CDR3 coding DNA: TGTGCCAGCAGCTCAGGCCAACAGGGTCTGGGGGAGACCCAGTTCTTC. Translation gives CASSSGQQGLGETQFF.

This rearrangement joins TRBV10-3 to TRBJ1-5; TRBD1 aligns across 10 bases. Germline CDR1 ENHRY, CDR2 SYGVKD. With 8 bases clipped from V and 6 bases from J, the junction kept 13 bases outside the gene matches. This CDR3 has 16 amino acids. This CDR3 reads CAIPGTGTGVIQPQHF. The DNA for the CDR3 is TGTGCCATCCCCGGAACCGGGACAGGGGTGATTCAGCCCCAGCATTTT.

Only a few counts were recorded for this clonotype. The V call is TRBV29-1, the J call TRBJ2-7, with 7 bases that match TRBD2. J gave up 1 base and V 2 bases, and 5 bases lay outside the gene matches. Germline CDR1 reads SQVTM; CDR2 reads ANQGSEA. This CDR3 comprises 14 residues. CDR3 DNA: TGCAGCGTTGAAATGGGGGGGAGGTCCTACGAGCAGTACTTC. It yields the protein CSVEMGGRSYEQYF.

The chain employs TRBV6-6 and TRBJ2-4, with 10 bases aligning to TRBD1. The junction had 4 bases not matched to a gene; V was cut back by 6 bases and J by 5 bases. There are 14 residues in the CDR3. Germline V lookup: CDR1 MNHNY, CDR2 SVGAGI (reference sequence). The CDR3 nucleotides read TGTGCCAGCAGGACCGGGACAGGGGAAAACATTCAGTACTTC. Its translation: CASRTGTGENIQYF.

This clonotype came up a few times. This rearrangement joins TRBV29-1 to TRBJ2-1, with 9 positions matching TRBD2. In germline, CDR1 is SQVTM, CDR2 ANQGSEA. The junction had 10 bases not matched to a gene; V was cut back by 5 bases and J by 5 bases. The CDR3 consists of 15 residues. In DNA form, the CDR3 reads TGCAGCGTTACCACGCTAGCGGGACCGAACAATGAGCAGTTCTTC. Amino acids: CSVTTLAGPNNEQFF.

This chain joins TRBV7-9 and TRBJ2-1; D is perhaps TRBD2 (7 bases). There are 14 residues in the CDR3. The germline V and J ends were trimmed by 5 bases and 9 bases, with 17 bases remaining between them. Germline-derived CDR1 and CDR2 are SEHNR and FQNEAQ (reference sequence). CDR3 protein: CASSPLVGGPEQFF. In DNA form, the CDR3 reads TGTGCCAGCAGCCCGCTAGTGGGGGGGCCTGAGCAGTTCTTC.

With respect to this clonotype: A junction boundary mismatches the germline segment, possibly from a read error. The CDR3 coding sequence is TGTGCCGGCAGTTCAACGGATAGTTTCTATGGCTACACCTTC. Protein sequence: CAGSSTDSFYGYTF. The V and J genes are TRBV2 and TRBJ1-2; no clear D gene. The CDR3 is made up of 14 amino acids. Germline-derived CDR1 and CDR2 are SNHLY and FYNNEI.

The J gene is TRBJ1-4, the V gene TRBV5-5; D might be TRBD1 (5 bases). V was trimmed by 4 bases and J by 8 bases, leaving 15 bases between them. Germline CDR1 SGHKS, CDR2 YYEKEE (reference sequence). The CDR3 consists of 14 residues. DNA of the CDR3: TGTGCCAGCAGCCCTCCACCAGGGTACGAAAAACTGTTTTTT. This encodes CASSPPPGYEKLFF.

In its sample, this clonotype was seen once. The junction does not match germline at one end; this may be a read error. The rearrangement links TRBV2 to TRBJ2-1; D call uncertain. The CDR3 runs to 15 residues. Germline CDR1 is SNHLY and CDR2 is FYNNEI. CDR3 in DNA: TGTGCCAGCAGTAAAGCCGTCCCCAACATAGGTGAGCAGTTCTTC. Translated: CASSKAVPNIGEQFF.

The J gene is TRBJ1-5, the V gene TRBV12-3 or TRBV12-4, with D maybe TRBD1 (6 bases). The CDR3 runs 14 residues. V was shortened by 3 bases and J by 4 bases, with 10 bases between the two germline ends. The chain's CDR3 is CASSLVRGNQPQHF. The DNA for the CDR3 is TGTGCCAGCAGTTTGGTAAGGGGGAATCAGCCCCAGCATTTT.

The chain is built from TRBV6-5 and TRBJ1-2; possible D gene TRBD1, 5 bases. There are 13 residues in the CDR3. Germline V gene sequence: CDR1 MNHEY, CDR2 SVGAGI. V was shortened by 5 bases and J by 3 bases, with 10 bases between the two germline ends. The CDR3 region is CASSGDGYYGYTF. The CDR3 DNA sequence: TGTGCCAGCAGTGGGGACGGATACTATGGCTACACCTTC.

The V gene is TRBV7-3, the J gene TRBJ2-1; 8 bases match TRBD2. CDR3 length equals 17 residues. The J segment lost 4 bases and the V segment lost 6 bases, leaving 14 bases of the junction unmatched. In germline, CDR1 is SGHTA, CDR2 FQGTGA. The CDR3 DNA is TGTGCCAGCAGTCCCGGGAAGGCGGGGGGCCGTTACAATGAGCAGTTCTTC. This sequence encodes CASSPGKAGGRYNEQFF. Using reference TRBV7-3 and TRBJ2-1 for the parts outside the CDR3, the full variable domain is GAGVSQTPSNKVTEKGKYVELRCDPISGHTALYWYRQSLGQGPEFLIYFQGTGAADDSGLPNDRFFAVRPEGSVSTLKIQRTERGDSAVYLCASSPGKAGGRYNEQFFGPGTRLTVL.